These T cell receptor beta chains were read from a single sample in a study of T cells after yellow fever vaccination. TCRdb used MiXCR to reprocess the 5' RACE reads, holding one entry per CDR3 protein. The repertoire has about 240,000 distinct CDR3 sequences, less than 8.5% of them found once; the top ten carry over 0.65%. The sequenced sample was CD4+ T cells sorted from PBMCs, obtained 15 days after the yellow fever booster vaccination. The origin of the receptors is a man aged 30 to 39 who received the YFV17D yellow fever vaccine. The CDR3 runs from the conserved cysteine through the conserved F or W. The D gene is left open where the match is weak. A row's size may be missing; if present it is once, few, many or a size class.

d_call: -
clone_size: -
j_call: TRBJ2-7
v_call: TRBV7-2
cdr3_aa: CASSPRRDSPYEQYF
cdr3_nt: TGTGCCAGCAGCCCCCGCAGGGATTCCCCCTACGAGCAGTACTTC

d_call: TRBD1
clone_size: many
j_call: TRBJ2-2
v_call: TRBV29-1
cdr3_aa: CSVGQGGFAGELFF
cdr3_nt: TGCAGCGTTGGACAGGGCGGTTTTGCCGGGGAGCTGTTTTTT

d_call: -
clone_size: few
j_call: TRBJ2-3
v_call: TRBV11-2
cdr3_aa: CASSLTLSGRRDTQYF
cdr3_nt: TGTGCCAGCAGCTTAACCCTGTCAGGCCGGAGGGATACGCAGTATTTT

d_call: TRBD2
clone_size: many
j_call: TRBJ2-7
v_call: TRBV27
cdr3_aa: CASSRGGREIYEQYF
cdr3_nt: TGTGCCAGCAGCCGGGGGGGGCGGGAGATTTATGAGCAGTACTTC

d_call: -
clone_size: few
j_call: TRBJ2-7
v_call: TRBV29-1
cdr3_aa: CSVETIASGTGYEQYF
cdr3_nt: TGCAGCGTTGAAACTATAGCCAGCGGTACTGGTTACGAGCAGTACTTC

d_call: -
clone_size: -
j_call: TRBJ2-1
v_call: TRBV5-1
cdr3_aa: CASSLAGRSVDNEQFF
cdr3_nt: TGCGCCAGCAGCTTGGCAGGCCGTAGCGTGGACAATGAGCAGTTCTTC

d_call: -
clone_size: -
j_call: TRBJ2-5
v_call: TRBV9
cdr3_aa: CASSSRGKGGETQYF
cdr3_nt: TGTGCCAGCAGCTCCAGGGGTAAGGGTGGAGAGACCCAGTACTTC

d_call: TRBD1
clone_size: -
j_call: TRBJ2-7
v_call: TRBV7-2
cdr3_aa: CASSLALGQDYEQYF
cdr3_nt: TGTGCCAGCAGCTTAGCGTTGGGACAGGACTACGAGCAGTACTTC

d_call: -
clone_size: many
j_call: TRBJ2-1
v_call: TRBV24-1
cdr3_aa: CATSEPGGNEQFF
cdr3_nt: TGTGCCACCAGTGAGCCTGGGGGGAATGAGCAGTTCTTC

d_call: -
clone_size: -
j_call: TRBJ2-1
v_call: TRBV5-1
cdr3_aa: CASSLELAGEGQFF
cdr3_nt: TGCGCCAGCAGCTTGGAACTAGCCGGTGAGGGGCAGTTCTTC